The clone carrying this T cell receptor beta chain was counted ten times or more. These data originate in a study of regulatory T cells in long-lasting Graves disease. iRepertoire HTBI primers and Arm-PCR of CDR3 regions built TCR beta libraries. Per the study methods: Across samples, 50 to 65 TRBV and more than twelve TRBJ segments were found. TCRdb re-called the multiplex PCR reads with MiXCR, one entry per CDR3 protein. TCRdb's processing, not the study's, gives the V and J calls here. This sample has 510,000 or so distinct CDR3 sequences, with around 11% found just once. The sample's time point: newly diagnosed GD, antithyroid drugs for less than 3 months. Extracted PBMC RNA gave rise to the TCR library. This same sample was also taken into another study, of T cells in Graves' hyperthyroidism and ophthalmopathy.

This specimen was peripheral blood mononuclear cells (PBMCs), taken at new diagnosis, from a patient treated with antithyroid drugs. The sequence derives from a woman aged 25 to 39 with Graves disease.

The CDR3 spells CASRPRTNNYEQYF. The DNA of the CDR3 is TGTGCCAGCAGGCCGCGGACAAACAACTACGAGCAGTACTTC. V gene TRBV2 combines with J gene TRBJ2-7; a possible D gene is TRBD1 (5 bases). The germline V and J ends were trimmed by 6 bases and 3 bases, with 15 bases remaining between them. There are 14 residues in the CDR3. The germline CDR1 and CDR2 sequences are SNHLY and FYNNEI.